Below, one TCR beta chain is given with its context. The data stem from a study of cytomegalovirus exposure and HLA in healthy donors. CDR1 MNHNS and CDR2 SASEGT come from the germline V gene. CDR3 size: 12 residues. The PCR contained 60 Vbeta and 13 Jbeta primers. Assay: immunoSEQ multiplex PCR; the TCRdb copy retains only in-frame clones and omits some. The table lists about 120,000 clones. The chain has TRBV6-1 and TRBJ2-5, with D perhaps matching TRBD2 (6 bases). The assigned J gene may be wrong: the sequence end matches TRBJ2-7 better. This TCR was sampled from a man aged 35-49 years in good health and CMV-seropositive. Source material: PBMCs. CDR3: CASSGSGYEQYF. CDR3 bases: TGTGCCAGCTCCGGTAGCGGCTACGAGCAGTACTTC.